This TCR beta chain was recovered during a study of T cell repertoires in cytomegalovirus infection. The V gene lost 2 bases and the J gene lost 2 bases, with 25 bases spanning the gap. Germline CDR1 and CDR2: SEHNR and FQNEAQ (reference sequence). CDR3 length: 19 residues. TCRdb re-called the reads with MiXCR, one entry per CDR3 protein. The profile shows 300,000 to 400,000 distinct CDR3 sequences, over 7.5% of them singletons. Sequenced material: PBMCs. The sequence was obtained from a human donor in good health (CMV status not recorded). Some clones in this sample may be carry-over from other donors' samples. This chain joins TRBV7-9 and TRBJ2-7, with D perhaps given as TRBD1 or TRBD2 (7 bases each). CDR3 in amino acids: CASSLNAGDLRGQPYEQYF. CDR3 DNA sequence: TGTGCCAGCAGCTTAAACGCGGGAGATCTTAGGGGACAGCCCTACGAGCAGTACTTC.